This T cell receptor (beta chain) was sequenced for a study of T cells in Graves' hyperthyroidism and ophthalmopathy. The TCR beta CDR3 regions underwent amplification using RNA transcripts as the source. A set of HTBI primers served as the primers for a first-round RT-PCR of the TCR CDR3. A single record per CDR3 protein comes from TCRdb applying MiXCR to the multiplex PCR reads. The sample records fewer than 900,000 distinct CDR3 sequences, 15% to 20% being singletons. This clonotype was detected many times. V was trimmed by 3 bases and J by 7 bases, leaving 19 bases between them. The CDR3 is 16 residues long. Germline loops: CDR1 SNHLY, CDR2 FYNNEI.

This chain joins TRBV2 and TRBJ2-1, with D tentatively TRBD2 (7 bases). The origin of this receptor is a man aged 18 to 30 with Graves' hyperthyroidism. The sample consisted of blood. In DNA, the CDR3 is TGTGCCAGCAGTGATCTCCTCCGGGGGGCCGAAAATGAGCAGTTCTTC. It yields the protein CASSDLLRGAENEQFF.